This T cell receptor beta chain stems from a study of blood T cell repertoires in COVID-19. This clone has a single count. Trimming left V 5 bases short and J 4 bases short, with 11 bases between. The CDR3 is 13 residues long. Germline V gene sequence: CDR1 KGHDR, CDR2 SFDVKD. Assay used: immunoSEQ multiplex PCR; TCRdb lists only in-frame clones, some missing. This table has 190,000 or so clones, 80% to 90% appearing once. This TCR was sampled from a man between 60 and 75 years old who had recovered from COVID-19. This chain uses TRBV24-1 with TRBJ2-7; weak D call: TRBD1 (5 bases). Input material: peripheral blood. DNA of the CDR3: TGTGCCACCAGTGGTTCCAGGGTTTACGAGCAGTACTTC. Translation: CATSGSRVYEQYF.